The T cell receptor (beta chain) under discussion was sequenced for a study of blood T cell repertoires in COVID-19 (dated by TCRdb to 2020 to 2022). Study-wide context: Samples covering the acute and convalescent phases of COVID-19 were provided by collaborators in the United States, Italy and Spain. The prospective study material was composed of cDNA or gDNA derived from T cells, B-cell-depleted T cells, or PBMCs. Sample metadata almost always included a de-identified subject ID, COVID-19 status, age in years and sex. Subjects who had been exposed to COVID-19, were actively infected with it, or had recovered from it provided the deeply sampled blood TCRbeta repertoires that made up the dataset. HLA class I and class II types, where available, came from metadata supplied by the sample provider rather than from assay-based typing. A freely available public database, intended as a resource for researchers studying the immune response to SARS-CoV-2, is where the repertoires were released. Samples came from the ongoing ImmuneRACE study (first 160 participants) plus 1,254 subjects from 6 global collaborators.

The paper as a whole reports these results and caveats: The amount of clinical and demographic metadata varied by source and participant and was provided uncurated.

TCRbeta CDR3 regions were amplified from genomic DNA using the immunoSEQ Assay, a bias-controlled multiplex PCR. The original pipeline was this. Nucleated cell counts per sample were estimated from amplification of reference gene primers within the assay. To quantify the absolute abundance of each unique TCRbeta CDR3 rearrangement, sequence reads were collapsed and filtered. Productive Simpson clonality was computed per sample as the square root of Simpson's diversity index over productive rearrangements. Entries here come from immuneACCESS through TCRdb and include only in-frame sequences with V and J called. Some clones fail to appear in such tables; in the studies checked, an unresolved V gene covers under half of the shortfall, and the cause of the remainder is unknown. D and trimming were read from the DNA, whereas the V and J calls and clone size are those reported in that table. For this sample the table gives some 230,000 clones, of which around 80% were detected only once. Approximately 5.1% of the sample lies in the top ten.

From cysteine to phenylalanine, the CDR3 is 17 amino acids long. Only the CDR3 part of the read is kept: 51 bases, read in frame from the first base. In the germline V gene (reference sequence), CDR1 corresponds to SEHNR and CDR2 to FQNEAQ. V drops 2 bases and J drops 2 bases, leaving 13 bases in between. Comments on this clone: Its antigen remains undetermined. The input lacks base qualities; no much larger clone sits a single base away.

Another Seattle source contributed samples from volunteer blood donors who had recovered from COVID-19. Whole blood was collected in K2EDTA tubes by collaborating institutions according to the institutions' own protocols. Collaborator samples were shipped for TCRbeta analysis as frozen whole blood, isolated PBMCs, or DNA extracted from either sample type. The clonotype was recovered from a woman aged 55-75 years who had recovered from COVID-19. The sequence links TRBV7-9 to TRBJ2-6, with a tentative D gene TRBD1 over 6 matching bases. Material: peripheral blood. The DNA sequence is as follows: TGTGCCAGCAGCTTAAATCCGGACAGACCTGGGGCCAACGTCCTGACTTTC. Its product reads: CASSLNPDRPGANVLTF.